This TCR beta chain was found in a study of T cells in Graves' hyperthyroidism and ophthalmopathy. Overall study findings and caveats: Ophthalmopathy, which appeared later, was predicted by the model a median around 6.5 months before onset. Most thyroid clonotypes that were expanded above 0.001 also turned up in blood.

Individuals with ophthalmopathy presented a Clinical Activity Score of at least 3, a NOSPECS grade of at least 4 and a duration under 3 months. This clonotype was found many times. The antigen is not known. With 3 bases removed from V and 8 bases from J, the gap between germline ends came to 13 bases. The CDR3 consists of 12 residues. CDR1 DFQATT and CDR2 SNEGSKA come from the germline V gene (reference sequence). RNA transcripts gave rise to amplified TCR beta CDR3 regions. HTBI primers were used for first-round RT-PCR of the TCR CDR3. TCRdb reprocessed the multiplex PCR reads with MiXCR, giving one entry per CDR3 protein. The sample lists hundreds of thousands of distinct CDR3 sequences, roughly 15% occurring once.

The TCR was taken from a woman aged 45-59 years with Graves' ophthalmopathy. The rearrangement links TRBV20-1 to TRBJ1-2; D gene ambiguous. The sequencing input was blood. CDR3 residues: CSASDLKLGYTF. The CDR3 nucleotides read TGCAGTGCTAGTGACCTTAAGCTGGGCTACACCTTC.